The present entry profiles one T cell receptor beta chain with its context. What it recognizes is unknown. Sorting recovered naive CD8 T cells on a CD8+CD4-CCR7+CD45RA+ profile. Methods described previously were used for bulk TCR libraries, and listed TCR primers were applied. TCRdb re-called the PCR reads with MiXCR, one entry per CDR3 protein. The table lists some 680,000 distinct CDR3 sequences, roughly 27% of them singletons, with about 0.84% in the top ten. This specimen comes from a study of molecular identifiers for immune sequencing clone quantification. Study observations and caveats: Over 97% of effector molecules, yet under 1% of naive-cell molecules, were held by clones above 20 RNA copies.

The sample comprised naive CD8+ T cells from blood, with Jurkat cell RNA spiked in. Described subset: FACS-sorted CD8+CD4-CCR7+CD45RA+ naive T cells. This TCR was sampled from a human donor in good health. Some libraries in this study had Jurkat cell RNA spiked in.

CDR3 sequence (DNA): TGTGCCAGCAGCAACCGGGCGGTAGCGGGGTTTTACGAGACCCAGTACTTC. Translating gives CASSNRAVAGFYETQYF. The gene calls are TRBV5-3 and TRBJ2-5, with TRBD2 matching 8 bases. TRBV5-3 is known as an ORF, though its function is uncertain. Trimming took 8 bases from V and 5 from J; bases not matched to a gene: 20. The CDR3 runs 17 residues.